This T cell receptor (beta chain) was identified in a study of memory CD4+ T cells and cytomegalovirus serostatus. The table came from immunoSEQ multiplex PCR; TCRdb's copy has only in-frame clones and leaves some out. This table holds over 40,000 clones, 82% found once. The sort gate was single viable CD3+CD4+CD8-CD45RO+ cells for memory CD4+ T cells. Per the germline V gene, CDR1 is SGDLS and CDR2 is YYNGEE. The ends lost 6 bases at V and 2 bases at J; junction bases unmatched: 3. This CDR3 has 14 amino acids. Sequenced sample: memory CD4+ T cells from blood. The V call is TRBV9, the J call TRBJ2-2; 8 positions agree with TRBD1. This receptor was identified in an adult in good health and CMV-seronegative. The CDR3 nucleotides read TGTGCCAGCACCGGGACAGGAAACACCGGGGAGCTGTTTTTT. Translation: CASTGTGNTGELFF.